This TCR beta chain was observed in a study of OX40 agonist ivuxolimab in advanced cancers. For context, the study as a whole: Ivuxolimab was a fully human IgG2 agonistic monoclonal antibody targeting the costimulatory receptor OX40 (CD134). The paper describes the monotherapy dose-escalation part (N ≈ 50 patients) of the phase I trial of ivuxolimab. Prior anti-PD-1, anti-PD-L1 or anti-CTLA-4 therapy was permitted, and approximately 42% of dose-escalation patients had received checkpoint inhibitors. In the dose-escalation cohort, over 65% of patients were male, and the mean age was approximately 55 years, with a range of roughly 20 to 80. Intravenous ivuxolimab was administered to patients every 2 weeks at six dose levels: 0.01, 0.1, 0.3, 1.5, 3 and 10 mg/kg. The purpose of peripheral TCRbeta sequencing was to test whether ivuxolimab changed TCR sequence diversity and led to clonal T-cell expansion. Of the roughly 54 patients in dose escalation, 19 had hepatocellular carcinoma, about 15 had melanoma, 9 had renal cell carcinoma and 9 had head and neck cancer. Partial responses occurred in three dose-escalation patients, of whom one had hepatocellular carcinoma and two had cutaneous melanoma. What the work shows at the level of the full study, not this receptor alone: After ivuxolimab, CD8+ T cells had more expanded clones than CD4+ T cells on average. At doses of 0.1 to 3.0 mg/kg, clonal expansion of both CD4+ and CD8+ blood T cells was observed from baseline to week 6. Low levels of normalized T-cell clonal expansion were also seen in some patients who did not respond. The antigen specificity of the peripheral T cells that underwent clonal expansion was not determined. In partial responders in the 0.1-3.0 mg/kg groups, normalized peripheral clonal expansion was found to be among the lowest, especially among CD8+ T cells.

The junction carries 17 bases between V and J, which are trimmed by 4 bases and 9 bases respectively. CDR1 SGHRS and CDR2 YFSETQ were looked up in the germline V gene. Reading from cysteine to phenylalanine, the CDR3 counts 14 amino acids. The kept DNA is CDR3 alone, 42 bases in frame from the first base. Patients with autoimmune disease history or receiving systemic immunosuppression were excluded from the trial. In every dose cohort, peripheral blood was drawn for TCR sequencing at baseline, cycle 4 day 1, and cycle 7 day 1. The samples were drawn from a first-in-human, open-label, multicenter phase I dose-escalation trial of ivuxolimab. The trial enrolled adults with locally advanced or metastatic head and neck squamous cell, hepatocellular, melanoma or renal cell carcinoma. Before TCR sequencing, CD4+ and CD8+ T cells were separately sorted from peripheral blood. In regard to this clone: This clone's antigen is unknown. Qualities for individual bases were not recorded, and no much larger clone is one base off.

Genomic DNA was extracted from sorted cells for sequencing of the TCRbeta CDR3 region. The immunoSEQ Assay was used for sequencing of TCRbeta CDR3 regions. TCRdb mirrors the immuneACCESS table, restricted to in-frame sequences. Some clones are absent from its copies; in checked studies, under half trace to an unresolved V gene, and the reason for the others is unknown. This sample gives tens of thousands of clones in total; approximately 90% of them show up just once. Over 2.5% of the sample rests with the top ten. The material was CD4+ or CD8+ T cells sorted from blood, obtained in a trial of the OX40 agonist ivuxolimab. The clonotype originates from an adult with an advanced solid tumor such as melanoma, head and neck, liver or kidney cancer. The rearrangement combines TRBV5-1 with TRBJ1-3; 6 matching bases give a weak D call of TRBD1. The DNA sequence is TGCGCCAGCAGCAATTCGGGACACGGCGCCACCATATATTTT. It codes for CASSNSGHGATIYF.